This T cell receptor beta chain was sequenced for a study of vaccination and CD4 T cells after COVID-19. Study as a whole: The cells in question were stimulated using overlapping spike peptides derived from SARS-CoV-2, HCoV-NL63, HCoV-OC43 and HCoV-229E. Cultures that served as controls received a CEFX pool, an HIV-1 Nef pool, or no peptide.

As concerns this clonotype: The antigen remains undetermined.

Once obtained from cultured CD4+ T cells, the DNA was sequenced using the Oncomine TCR Beta short-read assay. Extraction of genomic DNA was performed on cultured CD4+ T cells. TCRdb re-derived calls from the PCR reads in MiXCR, one entry per CDR3 protein. The table lists approximately 9,700 distinct CDR3 sequences, 25% to 30% of them singletons. The sample's treatment: approximately nine-day PBMC culture with coronavirus spike peptide pools or control peptides (ViraFEST assay). Before the COVID-19 pandemic (2011-2018), CD4+ T cells were obtained from the unexposed donor. There are 14 residues in the CDR3. Germline V gene data show CDR1 as MGHDK and CDR2 as SYGVNS. Germline trimming cut 5 bases from V and 4 bases from J; bases unmatched to any gene: 7.

The sequence came from a human donor in good health. The J gene is TRBJ2-7, the V gene TRBV25-1; TRBD1 matches at 8 bases. The specimen sequenced was CD4+ T cells from blood, cultured in vitro. CDR3 sequence (DNA): TGTGCCAGCAGTCTCCAAGACAGGGGATACGAGCAGTACTTC. The encoded protein is CASSLQDRGYEQYF.